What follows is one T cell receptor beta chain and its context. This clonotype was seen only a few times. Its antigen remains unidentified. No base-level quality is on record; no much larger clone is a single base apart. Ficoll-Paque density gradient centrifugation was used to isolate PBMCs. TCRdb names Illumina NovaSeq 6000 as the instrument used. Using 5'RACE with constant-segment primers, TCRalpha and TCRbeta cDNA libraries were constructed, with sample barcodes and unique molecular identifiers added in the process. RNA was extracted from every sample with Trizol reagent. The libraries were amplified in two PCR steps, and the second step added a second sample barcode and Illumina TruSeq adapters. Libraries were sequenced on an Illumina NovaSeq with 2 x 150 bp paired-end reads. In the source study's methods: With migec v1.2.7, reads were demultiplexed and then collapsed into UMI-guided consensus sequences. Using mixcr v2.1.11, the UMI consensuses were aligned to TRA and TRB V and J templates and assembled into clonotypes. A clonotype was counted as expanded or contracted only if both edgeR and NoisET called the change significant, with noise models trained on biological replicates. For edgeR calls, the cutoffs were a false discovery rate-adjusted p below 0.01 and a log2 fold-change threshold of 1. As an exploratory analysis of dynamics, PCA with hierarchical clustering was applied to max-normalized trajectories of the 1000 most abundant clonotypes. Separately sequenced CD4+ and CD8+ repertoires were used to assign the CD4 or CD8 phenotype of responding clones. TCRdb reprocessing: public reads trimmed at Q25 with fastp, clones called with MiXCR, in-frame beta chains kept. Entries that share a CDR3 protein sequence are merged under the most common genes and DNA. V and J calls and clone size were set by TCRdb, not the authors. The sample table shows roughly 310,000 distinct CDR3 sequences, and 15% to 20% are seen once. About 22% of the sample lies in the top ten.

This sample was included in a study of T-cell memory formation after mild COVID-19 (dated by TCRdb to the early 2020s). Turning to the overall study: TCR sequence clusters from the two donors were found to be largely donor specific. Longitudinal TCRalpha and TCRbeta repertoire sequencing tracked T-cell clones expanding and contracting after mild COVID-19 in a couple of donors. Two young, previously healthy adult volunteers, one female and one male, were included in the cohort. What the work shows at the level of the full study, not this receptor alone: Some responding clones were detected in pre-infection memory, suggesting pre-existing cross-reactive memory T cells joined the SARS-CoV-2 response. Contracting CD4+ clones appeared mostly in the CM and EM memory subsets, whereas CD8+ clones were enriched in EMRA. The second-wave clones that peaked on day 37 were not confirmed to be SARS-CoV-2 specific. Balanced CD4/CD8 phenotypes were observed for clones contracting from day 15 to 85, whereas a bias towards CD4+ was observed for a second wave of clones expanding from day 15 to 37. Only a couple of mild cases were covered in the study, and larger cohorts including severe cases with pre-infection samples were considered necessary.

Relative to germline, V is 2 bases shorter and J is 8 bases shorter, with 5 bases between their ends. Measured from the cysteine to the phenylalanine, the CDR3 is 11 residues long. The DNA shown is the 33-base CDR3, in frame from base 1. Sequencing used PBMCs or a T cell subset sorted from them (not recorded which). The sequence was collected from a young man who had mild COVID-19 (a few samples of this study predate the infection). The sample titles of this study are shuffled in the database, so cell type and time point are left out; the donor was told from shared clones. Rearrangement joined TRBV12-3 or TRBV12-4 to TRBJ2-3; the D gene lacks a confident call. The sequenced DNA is TGTGCCAGCAGTTTAAGGGTTACGCAGTATTTT. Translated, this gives CASSLRVTQYF.